What follows is one T cell receptor beta chain and its context. Its recognized antigen is unknown. No quality values exist for individual bases; no much larger clone is one base distant. Read against the paper, the sample's treatment or condition label means: in vitro stimulation with specific CMV peptide epitopes to enrich CMV-specific T cells. The data were obtained in a study of T cell repertoires in cytomegalovirus infection (dated by TCRdb to between 2018 and 2021). Regarding the research as a whole: The peptide stimulations were aimed at well-studied HLA-B-restricted epitopes as well as recently identified HLA-C-restricted CMV epitopes, whose presentation resists viral immunomodulation. Donor HLA type was relevant to the analysis, as public TCR beta signatures indicated carriage of CMV infection together with the matching HLA type.

Spanning cysteine to phenylalanine, the CDR3 consists of 11 amino acids. The sequence is cut down to CDR3 DNA, 33 bases in frame from base 1. V loses 2 bases, J loses 7 bases, and the germline ends lie 6 bases apart. The germline V gene provides CDR1 SGHDT and CDR2 YYEEEE. Sequencing used an Illumina HiSeq 1500. TCRdb handled the public reads itself, with Q25 trimming in fastp and clone calling in MiXCR, and kept productive beta chains. Rows are combined by CDR3 protein, so each entry shows the most common genes and DNA. The sample profile shows about 890,000 distinct CDR3 sequences; less than 40% of them were found once. The ten largest clonotypes hold about an eighth of the sample. The paper as a whole reports these results and caveats: In the ex vivo response, HLA-C-restricted CMV-specific TCR beta clonotypes were dominant, and in two of eight donors the single most frequent clonotype came from this HLA-C-restricted group. Carriers of CMV infection plus the relevant HLA type were discriminated by the cumulative frequency of public TCR beta family members in the study cohort and in an independent roughly 370-donor cohort.

The sequencing used cultured CD8+ T cells from PBMCs, collected from culture after CMV antigen stimulation. The chain links TRBV5-6 with TRBJ1-1; there is no confident call for the D gene. The sequence derives from a human donor in good health (CMV status not recorded). Some clones in this sample may be carry-over from other donors' samples. The CDR3 sequence is CASSFSLEAFF. The base sequence is TGTGCCAGCAGCTTCAGCCTTGAAGCTTTCTTT.